A single sample is the source of the 30 T cell receptor beta chains below, sequenced in a study of blood T cells in healthy people across ages. With a J-beta primer mix and a sample-barcoded 5' primer, a second PCR ran about 6 to 11 cycles. MiXCR was run by TCRdb on the 5' RACE reads, yielding one entry per CDR3 protein. The table records some 760,000 distinct CDR3 sequences, 25% of them present only once. This same sample was also taken into another study, of T cells of mothers and their children.

The specimen sequenced was blood. Receptors were obtained from a boy aged 5 to 17 in good health.

This clonotype came up a few times. The chain uses TRBV6-5 and TRBJ1-6; TRBD1 is a possible D gene (5 bases). V was shortened by 4 bases and J by 11 bases, with 24 bases between the two germline ends. This CDR3 region has 17 residues. Germline CDR1 reads MNHEY; CDR2 reads SVGAGI. DNA of the CDR3: TGTGCCAGCAGTTTATCCCGGGACGGATCCGATAGAGCACCCCTCCACTTT. Amino acids: CASSLSRDGSDRAPLHF.

This clonotype was picked up many times. This chain links TRBV13 with TRBJ2-7, with 7 bases identical to TRBD1. CDR1 PRHDT and CDR2 FYEKMQ come from the germline V gene (reference sequence). CDR3 length equals 16 residues. V gave up 6 bases and J gave up 2 bases; unmatched junction bases: 13. The CDR3 DNA is TGTGCCAGCAGGAGTCCACTCGGACAGGTGCCCTACGAGCAGTACTTC. It is translated as CASRSPLGQVPYEQYF.

The chain employs TRBV2 and TRBJ1-4; D perhaps matches TRBD1 (5 bases). Germline values: CDR1 SNHLY, CDR2 FYNNEI. Between the trimmed V and J ends, which lost 2 bases and 0 bases, there was a span of 19 bases. The CDR3 contains 19 residues. The CDR3 is CASSEHFVGAPSTNEKLFF. CDR3 in DNA: TGTGCCAGCAGTGAACACTTCGTCGGGGCCCCCTCAACTAATGAAAAACTGTTTTTT.

The V call is TRBV20-1, the J call TRBJ2-7, with D possibly being TRBD2 (5 bases). The CDR3 is 13 amino acids. V was pared by 4 bases and J by 3 bases, with 13 bases between. Germline V gene data show CDR1 as DFQATT and CDR2 as SNEGSKA (reference sequence). The CDR3 is CSATAGLGYEQYF. The CDR3 DNA reads as TGCAGTGCTACCGCTGGACTGGGCTACGAGCAGTACTTC.

The chain combines TRBV5-1 with TRBJ2-4; possibly TRBD1 for D (6 bases). Trimming pared 3 bases from V and 0 bases from J, leaving 16 bases between. CDR3 size: 17 residues. Germline CDR1 and CDR2: SGHRS and YFSETQ. CDR3 sequence (DNA): TGCGCCAGCAGCTCAAAGGGGACATCAATAGCCAAAAACATTCAGTACTTC. Its protein product is CASSSKGTSIAKNIQYF. The whole variable domain, remainder taken from reference TRBV5-1 and TRBJ2-4, is KAGVTQTPRYLIKTRGQQVTLSCSPISGHRSVSWYQQTPGQGLQFLFEYFSETQRNKGNFPGRFSGRQFSNSRSEMNVSTLELGDSALYLCASSSKGTSIAKNIQYFGAGTRLSVL.

On this clonotype: One end of the junction fails to match germline, which may point to a read error. This chain links TRBV10-3 with TRBJ2-1, with 7 bases identical to TRBD2. This CDR3 is 11 amino acids long. From germline, CDR1 is ENHRY and CDR2 SYGVKD. CDR3 DNA sequence: TGCGCCATCAAGGGAGGGGCAGAGCAGTTCTTC. Encoded protein: CAIKGGAEQFF.

This chain uses TRBV5-1 with TRBJ2-7; D uncertain. Trimming left V 0 bases short and J 2 bases short, with 9 bases between. Germline-derived CDR1 and CDR2 are SGHRS and YFSETQ. The CDR3 runs 14 residues. The CDR3 bases are TGCGCCAGCAGCTTGGGGTCGGATGCCTACGAGCAGTACTTC. Translated, it gives CASSLGSDAYEQYF.

The CDR3 region is CASSRGHETQYF. CDR3 sequence (DNA): TGTGCCAGCAGTAGGGGGCACGAGACCCAGTACTTC. This chain links TRBV27 with TRBJ2-5, with 7 bases identical to TRBD1. CDR3 length equals 12 residues. V gave up 5 bases and J gave up 5 bases; unmatched junction bases: 2. Germline CDR1 and CDR2: MNHEY and SMNVEV (reference sequence).

With respect to this clonotype: One junction end does not reproduce the germline sequence, and a read error may be involved. The chain has TRBV9 and TRBJ2-5; TRBD2 aligns across 9 bases. The CDR3 extends over 14 amino acids. The germline V gene has CDR1 SGDLS and CDR2 YYNGEE. CDR3 nucleotide sequence: TGTGCCAGCAGTGACGGAGCGGGGGGAACGGGGGGGTTCTTC. Its translation is CASSDGAGGTGGFF. Full variable domain (outside the CDR3, taken from reference TRBV9 and TRBJ2-5): DSGVTQTPKHLITATGQRVTLRCSPRSGDLSVYWYQQSLDQGLQFLIQYYNGEERAKGNILERFSAQQFPDLHSELNLSSLELGDSALYFCASSDGAGGTGGFFGPGTRLLVL.

V gene TRBV28 combines with J gene TRBJ2-7; 8 nucleotides align to TRBD2. The CDR3 runs to 16 residues. Germline lookup yields CDR1 MDHEN and CDR2 SYDVKM. V trimming: 3 bases; J trimming: 6 bases; junction bases outside the gene matches: 13. CDR3 coding DNA: TGTGCCAGCAGTTTGAGTAGCGGGGACCCCACCTTCGAGCAGTACTTC. It codes for CASSLSSGDPTFEQYF. The entire variable domain, with the rest obtained from reference TRBV28 and TRBJ2-7, is as follows: DVKVTQSSRYLVKRTGEKVFLECVQDMDHENMFWYRQDPGLGLRLIYFSYDVKMKEKGDIPEGYSVSREKKERFSLILESASTNQTSMYLCASSLSSGDPTFEQYFGPGTRLTVT.

The chain carries TRBV29-1 and TRBJ2-1, with 10 bases fitting TRBD2. Per germline, CDR1 SQVTM and CDR2 ANQGSEA. The CDR3 length is 16 residues. Unmatched junction bases numbered 13, after V lost 5 bases and J lost 6 bases. The CDR3 protein is CSVFLAGDLASNEQFF. Written as DNA, the CDR3 is TGCAGCGTTTTCCTAGCGGGAGACCTAGCCTCCAATGAGCAGTTCTTC.

This clonotype turned up a few times. The V gene is TRBV11-2, the J gene TRBJ1-4; D unclear. V was shortened by 1 base and J by 3 bases, with 15 bases between the two germline ends. CDR1 SGHAT and CDR2 FQNNGV come from the germline V gene. The CDR3 totals 17 residues. The CDR3 DNA reads as TGTGCCAGCAGCTTAGGGTTCATCGGGTCTCCTAATGAAAAACTGTTTTTT. It codes for CASSLGFIGSPNEKLFF.

Comment on this clonotype: This may be a read error, as it is one base from a much larger clone. The V and J genes are TRBV7-2 and TRBJ1-1; TRBD1 might be the D (5 bases). Germline V gene lookup returns CDR1 SGHTA and CDR2 FQGNSA. CDR3 size: 13 residues. V lost 5 bases to trimming and J lost 10 bases, with 17 bases between them. Here the CDR3 reads CASSAGGRLVAFF. Here the CDR3 DNA reads TGTGCCAGCAGCGCCGGGGGGAGACTCGTAGCTTTCTTT. Using reference TRBV7-2 and TRBJ1-1 for the parts outside the CDR3, the full variable domain is GAGVSQSPSNKVTEKGKDVELRCDPISGHTALYWYRQSLGQGLEFLIYFQGNSAPDKSGLPSDRFSAERTGGSVSTLTIQRTQQEDSAVYLCASSAGGRLVAFFGQGTRLTVV.

V and J are TRBV7-3 and TRBJ2-1, with D hard to call. V lost 6 bases, J lost 6 bases, and 12 bases lay in between. This CDR3 has 13 residues. Germline lookup yields CDR1 SGHTA and CDR2 FQGTGA. The CDR3 loop reads CASRHGPANEQFF. As DNA, the CDR3 is TGTGCCAGCAGGCATGGGCCTGCCAATGAGCAGTTCTTC.

This clonotype was recorded a few times. The V call is TRBV29-1, the J call TRBJ1-2, with 7 bases matching TRBD1. The V gene's germline CDR1 is SQVTM and CDR2 ANQGSEA. This CDR3 has 17 residues. After removal of 7 bases from V and 4 bases from J, the junction contained 21 bases not matched to a gene. The CDR3 DNA follows: TGCAGCGCCTCCACCTTAACCGGGACAGAAGGAGGCTATGGCTACACCTTC. Protein: CSASTLTGTEGGYGYTF. Full variable domain (outside the CDR3, taken from reference TRBV29-1 and TRBJ1-2): SAVISQKPSRDICQRGTSLTIQCQVDSQVTMMFWYRQQPGQSLTLIATANQGSEATYESGFVIDKFPISRPNLTFSTLTVSNMSPEDSSIYLCSASTLTGTEGGYGYTFGSGTRLTVV.

Only a few counts were recorded for this clonotype. The chain links TRBV19 to TRBJ2-5; TRBD2 is a possible D gene (6 bases). Trimming shortened V by 5 bases and J by 5 bases, and 12 bases separated the two germline ends. The CDR3 is 13 amino acids. Germline lookup yields CDR1 LNHDA and CDR2 SQIVND (reference sequence). CDR3 bases: TGTGCCAGTAGTCCTCTAGCGCGGGAGACCCAGTACTTC. Protein product: CASSPLARETQYF.

This chain connects TRBV29-1 to TRBJ1-3; 9 nucleotides line up with TRBD1. Germline-derived CDR1 and CDR2 are SQVTM and ANQGSEA. Trimming removed 0 bases from V and 4 bases from J; junction bases left unmatched: 4. The CDR3 covers 15 residues. The CDR3 spells CSVEDPTGGGNTIYF. CDR3 nucleotide sequence: TGCAGCGTTGAAGACCCGACAGGGGGGGGAAACACCATATATTTT.

This chain connects TRBV24-1 to TRBJ1-5, with D maybe TRBD1 (5 bases). V lost 3 bases, J lost 6 bases, and 11 bases lay in between. Germline CDR1 and CDR2: KGHDR and SFDVKD. This CDR3 spans 14 amino acids. In DNA, the CDR3 is TGTGCCACCAGTGATGGGACCGATAGTCAGCCCCAGCATTTT. The encoded protein is CATSDGTDSQPQHF.

This clonotype was picked up a small number of times. The chain carries TRBV4-1 and TRBJ2-5; 7 nucleotides match TRBD1. The J call may be mistaken, given a closer DNA end match to TRBJ2-1. CDR3 length: 18 amino acids. The germline gives CDR1 MGHRA, CDR2 YSYEKL. Written as DNA, the CDR3 is TGCGCCAGCAGCCAAGATTTTAGAACTAGGGGGCTAACCAGTGAGCAGTTCTTC. It yields the protein CASSQDFRTRGLTSEQFF.

V is TRBV28 and J is TRBJ1-1; 9 nucleotides line up with TRBD1. Germline V gives CDR1 MDHEN, CDR2 SYDVKM. The ends lost 6 bases at V and 7 bases at J; junction bases unmatched: 6. CDR3 length: 13 residues. CDR3 sequence: CASSPGQGIEAFF. CDR3 bases: TGTGCCAGCAGCCCCGGACAGGGGATTGAAGCTTTCTTT. The full variable domain, completed using reference TRBV28 and TRBJ1-1, is DVKVTQSSRYLVKRTGEKVFLECVQDMDHENMFWYRQDPGLGLRLIYFSYDVKMKEKGDIPEGYSVSREKKERFSLILESASTNQTSMYLCASSPGQGIEAFFGQGTRLTVV.

This clonotype was detected only a few times. The rearrangement joins TRBV6-5 to TRBJ1-1, with 9 nucleotides matching TRBD1. V lost 6 bases to trimming and J lost 3 bases; unmatched junction nucleotides: 14. Germline CDR1 MNHEY, CDR2 SVGAGI. There are 17 residues in the CDR3. The CDR3 is CASRQRTGAALYTEAFF. The CDR3 nucleotides are TGTGCCAGCAGACAAAGGACAGGGGCGGCTTTGTACACTGAAGCTTTCTTT.

In its sample, this clonotype was seen a few times. The chain couples TRBV28 to TRBJ1-4; the match to TRBD1 covers 8 bases. The germline gives CDR1 MDHEN, CDR2 SYDVKM. With 7 bases clipped from V and 7 bases from J, the junction kept 5 bases outside the gene matches. The CDR3 spans 13 residues. In nucleotides, the CDR3 is TGTGCCAGCAAAACAGGGGGGGGTGAAAAACTGTTTTTT. Its protein is CASKTGGGEKLFF.

This clonotype was detected a few times. This chain connects TRBV28 to TRBJ2-3, with D possibly TRBD2 on 7 matching bases. Germline CDR1 MDHEN, CDR2 SYDVKM. The CDR3 contains 16 residues. The V end lost 1 base, the J end lost 2 bases, and 13 bases lay between the germline ends. CDR3 sequence (DNA): TGTGCCAGCAGTTTATTTGCGGGGGCCTCCACAGATACGCAGTATTTT. This gives the protein CASSLFAGASTDTQYF. Full variable domain (rest looked up from reference TRBV28 and TRBJ2-3): DVKVTQSSRYLVKRTGEKVFLECVQDMDHENMFWYRQDPGLGLRLIYFSYDVKMKEKGDIPEGYSVSREKKERFSLILESASTNQTSMYLCASSLFAGASTDTQYFGPGTRLTVL.

In this sample, this clonotype turned up a few times. The rearrangement joins TRBV6-5 to TRBJ1-1, with 9 bases identical to TRBD1. Germline-derived CDR1 and CDR2 are MNHEY and SVGAGI. The CDR3 contains 12 residues. V was pared by 6 bases and J by 11 bases, with 7 bases of the junction left unmatched. Here the CDR3 reads CASRGQGSDAFF. The CDR3 DNA reads as TGTGCCAGCAGAGGACAGGGGTCGGACGCTTTCTTT.

A few counts support this clonotype. The CDR3 coding sequence is TGCGCCAGCAGCTTGGACCCTCAGGGTATTAAGGATACGCAGTATTTT. Its protein is CASSLDPQGIKDTQYF. This chain links TRBV5-1 with TRBJ2-3; maybe TRBD1 (5 bases). The CDR3 is 16 residues long. V was trimmed by 0 bases and J by 6 bases, leaving 17 bases between them. Germline V CDR1 and CDR2: SGHRS, YFSETQ. Variable domain in full (rest from reference TRBV5-1 and TRBJ2-3): KAGVTQTPRYLIKTRGQQVTLSCSPISGHRSVSWYQQTPGQGLQFLFEYFSETQRNKGNFPGRFSGRQFSNSRSEMNVSTLELGDSALYLCASSLDPQGIKDTQYFGPGTRLTVL.

This sequence joins TRBV20-1 and TRBJ1-1; D might be TRBD1 (5 bases). The germline V gene has CDR1 DFQATT and CDR2 SNEGSKA (reference sequence). The CDR3 runs 17 residues. The V end lost 3 bases, the J end lost 0 bases, and 20 bases lay between the germline ends. The DNA of the CDR3 is TGCAGTGCTAGCGGATTAGGGACGGGGGGTTTGAACACTGAAGCTTTCTTT. Its translation: CSASGLGTGGLNTEAFF.

This rearrangement joins TRBV28 to TRBJ2-3; TRBD2 is a possible D gene (6 bases). The CDR3 contains 16 residues. Germline CDR1 and CDR2: MDHEN and SYDVKM. V was cut by 3 bases and J by 2 bases, with 15 bases left in between. CDR3 sequence: CASSFDRASVTDTQYF. The CDR3 DNA follows: TGTGCCAGCAGTTTTGATCGGGCTAGCGTCACAGATACGCAGTATTTT.

Here the CDR3 reads CASSLRGREKLFF. The CDR3 bases are TGTGCCAGCAGCTTAAGGGGTCGTGAAAAACTGTTTTTT. This sequence joins TRBV5-4 and TRBJ1-4, with D possibly matching TRBD1 (5 bases). This CDR3 is built from 13 residues. From germline, CDR1 is SGHNT and CDR2 YYREEE (reference sequence). V was clipped by 2 bases and J by 7 bases, with 9 bases between them.

The J gene is TRBJ1-1, the V gene TRBV7-8, with 9 bases fitting TRBD1. V gave up 1 base and J gave up 1 base; unmatched junction bases: 1. Germline V gene data show CDR1 as SGHVS and CDR2 as FQNEAQ. The CDR3 has 15 residues. As DNA, the CDR3 is TGTGCCAGCAGCTTAGGGACAGGGGAGAACACTGAAGCTTTCTTT. Amino acid sequence: CASSLGTGENTEAFF.

The chain uses TRBV28 and TRBJ1-5; D not certain. CDR3 length: 14 amino acids. From germline, CDR1 is MDHEN and CDR2 SYDVKM. V lost 1 base and J 2 bases, leaving 6 bases between the germline ends. Written as DNA, the CDR3 is TGTGCCAGCAGTTTATACCAGGGCAATCAGCCCCAGCATTTT. This translates into CASSLYQGNQPQHF.